This T cell receptor (beta chain) is from a study of T cell responses to AZD1222 COVID-19 vaccine. Data came from immunoSEQ multiplex PCR; TCRdb stores just in-frame clones and leaves some out. The table records under 150,000 clones, about 79% of them present only once. Germline loops: CDR1 SGHDT, CDR2 YYEEEE. The CDR3 runs to 14 residues. V lost 4 bases and J lost 0, with 8 bases in between. The chain employs TRBV5-6 and TRBJ1-5; no definite D call. This TCR derives from an adult who received the AZD1222 COVID-19 vaccine. The starting material was peripheral blood, obtained 28 days after the second AZD1222 dose. The CDR3 here is CASSPQTSNQPQHF. For the CDR3, the DNA is TGTGCCAGCAGCCCACAGACTAGCAATCAGCCCCAGCATTTT.